Below, one TCR beta chain is given with its context. Generated by immunoSEQ multiplex PCR, the TCRdb table keeps only in-frame clones and is missing some. The sample holds 150,000 to 250,000 clones, approximately 84% seen once. This specimen comes from a study of blood T cell repertoires in COVID-19. This receptor was taken from a human donor with acute or convalescent COVID-19. The donor label of this sample is uncertain. The sample comprised peripheral blood.

CDR3 nucleotides: TGTGCCAGTAGTAGGGGACAGGGGGCAGGCAATCAGCCCCAGCATTTT. Protein product: CASSRGQGAGNQPQHF. J is TRBJ1-5 and V is TRBV19; TRBD1 matches 12 bases. Per germline, CDR1 LNHDA and CDR2 SQIVND (reference sequence). The trim removed 4 bases at V and 2 bases at J, leaving 3 bases unmatched. This CDR3 has 16 amino acids.